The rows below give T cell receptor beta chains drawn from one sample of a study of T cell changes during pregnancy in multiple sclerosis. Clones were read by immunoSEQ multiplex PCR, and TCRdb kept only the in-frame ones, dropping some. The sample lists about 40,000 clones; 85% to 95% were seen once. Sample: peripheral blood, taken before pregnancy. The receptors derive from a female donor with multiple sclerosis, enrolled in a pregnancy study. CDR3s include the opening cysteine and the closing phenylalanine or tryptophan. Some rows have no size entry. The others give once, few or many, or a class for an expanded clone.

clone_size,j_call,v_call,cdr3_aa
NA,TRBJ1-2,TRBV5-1,CASSLGQGDHGYTF
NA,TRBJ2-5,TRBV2,CASRKGTGEETQYF
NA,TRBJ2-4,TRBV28,CAPEGTIKNIQYF
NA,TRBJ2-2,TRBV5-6,CASSFEGGAGELFF
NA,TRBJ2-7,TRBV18,CASSPGTGLNEQYF
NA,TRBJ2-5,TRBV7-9,CASSFTEDRKETQYF
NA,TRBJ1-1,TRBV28,CASSPPLNTEAFF
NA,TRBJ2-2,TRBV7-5,CVRSLRWLAGGNTGELFF
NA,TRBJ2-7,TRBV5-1,CASSLETSSYEQYF
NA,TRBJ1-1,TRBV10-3,CAISPGNTEAFF
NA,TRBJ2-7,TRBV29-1,CSVEEAGIHEQYF
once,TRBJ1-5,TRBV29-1,CSVGESGGRQPQHF
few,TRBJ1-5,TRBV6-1,CAGGTGPNQPQHF
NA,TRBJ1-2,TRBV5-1,CASSWTGVHGYTF
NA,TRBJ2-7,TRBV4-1,CASSQDHSAVTYEQYF
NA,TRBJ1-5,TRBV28,CASSSGGGNQPQHF
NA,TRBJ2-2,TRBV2,CASRGPGTGELFF
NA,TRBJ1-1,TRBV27,CASRLTGGYTEAFF
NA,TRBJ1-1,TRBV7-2,CASSFQGRNTEAFF
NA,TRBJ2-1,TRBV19,CASSPSGGIGEQFF
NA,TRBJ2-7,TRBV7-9,CASSHRTGGASYEQYF
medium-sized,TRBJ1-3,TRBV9,CASSVDRGNTIYF
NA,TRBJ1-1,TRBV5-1,CASSLFGQGRTEAFF
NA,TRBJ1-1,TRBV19,CASKVRREWTGNTEAFF
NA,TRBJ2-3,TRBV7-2,CASSPGQGTVQYF
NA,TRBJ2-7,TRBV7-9,CAWLGDTGEQYF
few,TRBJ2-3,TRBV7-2,CASSRLGVTDTQYF
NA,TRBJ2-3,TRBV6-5,CASRVATRTDTQYF
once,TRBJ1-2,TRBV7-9,CASRPGTPYGYTF
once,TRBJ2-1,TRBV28,CASGRGRAANEQFF
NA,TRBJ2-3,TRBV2,CASARLAGYTDTQYF
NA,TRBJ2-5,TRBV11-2,CASSLVLAGQTQYF
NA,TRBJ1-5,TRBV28,CASSLRSNQPQHF
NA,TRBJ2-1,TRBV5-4,CATGKTSGSYNEQFF
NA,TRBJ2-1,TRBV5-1,CASSLTGTGSYNEQFF
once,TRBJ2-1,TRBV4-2,CASSPAAQGALNEQFF
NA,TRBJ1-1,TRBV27,CASSYGGLNTEAFF
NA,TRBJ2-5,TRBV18,CASSLRESTVLAETQYF
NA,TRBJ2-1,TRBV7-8,CASSSSAGGGYNEQFF
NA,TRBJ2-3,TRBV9,CASSVGGLAGGPRDTQYF
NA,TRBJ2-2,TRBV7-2,CASSLQTGLEGRMGELFF
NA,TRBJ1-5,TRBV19,CASSTPEGVQYSNQPQHF
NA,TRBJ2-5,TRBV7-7,CASSPWRVAGGETQYF
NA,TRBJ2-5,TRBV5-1,CASRKLGTVQETQYF
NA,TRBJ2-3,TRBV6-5,CASSPWGGITDTQYF
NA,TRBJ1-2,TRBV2,CMKRGQGGYTF
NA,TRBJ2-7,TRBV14,CASRPTGGKDEQYF
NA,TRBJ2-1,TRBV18,CASSPELAGAGEQFF
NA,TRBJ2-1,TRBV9,CASSPGGRGYNEQFF
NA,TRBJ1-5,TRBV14,CASSLDGHSNQPQHF
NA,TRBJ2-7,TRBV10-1,CASSGSGEQYF
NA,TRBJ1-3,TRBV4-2,CASSQDWTAGNTIYF
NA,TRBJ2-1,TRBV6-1,CASSMTGGSYNEQFF
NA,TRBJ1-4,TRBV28,CASTPVRPSTNEKLFF
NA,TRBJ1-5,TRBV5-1,CASSLVPGGGNQPQHF
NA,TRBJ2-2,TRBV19,CASSIFLTVSTGELFF
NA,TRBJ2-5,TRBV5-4,CASSFGPSGTETQYF
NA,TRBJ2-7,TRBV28,CASSLGLAGGRYEQYF
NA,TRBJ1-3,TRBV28,CASSLSPQNGGYNTIYF
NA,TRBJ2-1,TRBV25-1,CASSASVSSYNEQFF